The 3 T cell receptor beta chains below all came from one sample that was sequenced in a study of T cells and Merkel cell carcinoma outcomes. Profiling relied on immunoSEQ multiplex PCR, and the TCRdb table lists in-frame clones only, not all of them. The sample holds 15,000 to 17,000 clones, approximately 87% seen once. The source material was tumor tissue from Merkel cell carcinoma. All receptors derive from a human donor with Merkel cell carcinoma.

The CDR3 DNA sequence: TGTGCCAGCAGCGTTGCGTTATCCACCGGGGAGCTGTTTTTT. Translating gives CASSVALSTGELFF. The chain joins TRBV2 to TRBJ2-2; D remains ambiguous. The CDR3 sequence is 14 residues long. V gave up 6 bases and J gave up 4 bases, with 12 bases separating them. Germline V gives CDR1 SNHLY, CDR2 FYNNEI.

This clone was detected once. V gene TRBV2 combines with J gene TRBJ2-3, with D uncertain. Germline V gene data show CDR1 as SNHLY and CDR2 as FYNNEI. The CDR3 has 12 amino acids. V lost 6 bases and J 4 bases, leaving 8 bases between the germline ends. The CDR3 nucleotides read TGTGCCAGCAGACTTGTGGCAGATACGCAGTATTTT. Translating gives CASRLVADTQYF.

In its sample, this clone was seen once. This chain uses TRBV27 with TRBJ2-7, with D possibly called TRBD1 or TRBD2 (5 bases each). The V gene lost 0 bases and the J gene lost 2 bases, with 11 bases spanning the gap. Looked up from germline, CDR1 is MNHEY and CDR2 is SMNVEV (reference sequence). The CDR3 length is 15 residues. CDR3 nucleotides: TGTGCCAGCAGTTTATCGGGACCTCAACCCTACGAGCAGTACTTC. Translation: CASSLSGPQPYEQYF.